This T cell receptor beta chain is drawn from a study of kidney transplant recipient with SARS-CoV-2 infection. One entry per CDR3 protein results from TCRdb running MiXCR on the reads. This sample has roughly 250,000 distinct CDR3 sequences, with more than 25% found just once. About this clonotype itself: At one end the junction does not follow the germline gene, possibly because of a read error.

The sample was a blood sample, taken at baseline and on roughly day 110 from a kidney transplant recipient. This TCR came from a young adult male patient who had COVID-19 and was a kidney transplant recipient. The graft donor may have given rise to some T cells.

The CDR3 loop is CAWGKSPTSEQLF. CDR3 nucleotide sequence: TGTGCCTGGGGGAAGTCCCCTACAAGTGAGCAGCTCTTC. The gene calls are TRBV30 and TRBJ2-4; D remains ambiguous. CDR1 is GTSNPN and CDR2 is SVGIG in the germline V gene (reference sequence). This CDR3 spans 13 amino acids.